A selection of T cell receptor beta chains follows, all from one sample in a study of control samples from healthy donors and cancer patients. Sequenced by immunoSEQ multiplex PCR; TCRdb stores in-frame clones only, minus some. This sample has 100,000 to 150,000 clones, with around 92% found just once. Material for sequencing was PBMCs. The receptors were sampled from a man aged 50-60 years with head and neck cancer. Both conserved end residues are part of each CDR3. A D gene is named only where the DNA matches it firmly. The size field is filled for only some rows; it gives once, few, many or a size class.

j_call v_call d_call clone_size cdr3_nt cdr3_aa
TRBJ1-1 TRBV7-9 - - TGTGCCAGCAGCTTACTCGGGGCTGAAGCTTTCTTT CASSLLGAEAFF
TRBJ2-3 TRBV28 TRBD1 once TGTGCCAGCAGTCGGGACAGGGGGGCAGATACGCAGTATTTT CASSRDRGADTQYF
TRBJ2-7 TRBV10-3 TRBD2 - TGTGCCATCCGAGCCCTGGCTAGCGGGGCCTACGAGCAGTACTTC CAIRALASGAYEQYF
TRBJ2-7 TRBV5-1 - - TGCGCCAGCAGCTTCGGCAGGGGCAGCTCCTACGAGCAGTACTTC CASSFGRGSSYEQYF
TRBJ2-1 TRBV30 - - TGTGCCTGGAGTGTTGGGGGGGGGCCTGGGGATGAGCAGTTCTTC CAWSVGGGPGDEQFF
TRBJ1-2 TRBV18 - - TGTGCCAGCTCACCACCGGTACGGGGCGGGGGTAACTATGGCTACACCTTC CASSPPVRGGGNYGYTF
TRBJ1-5 TRBV28 - - TGTGCCCGCAGTTTGCGGGGGGGGAGGGGTAGCAATCAGCCCCAGCATTTT CARSLRGGRGSNQPQHF
TRBJ2-7 TRBV28 - - TGTGCCAGCAGTTTAGGGCTAGCAGACCGCTACGAGCAGTACTTC CASSLGLADRYEQYF
TRBJ2-5 TRBV11-3 - - TGTGCCAGCAGCTTAAGTATGCATGAGACCCAGTACTTC CASSLSMHETQYF
TRBJ1-3 TRBV28 - - TGTGCCAGCAGTTTAACCGGAAACACCATATATTTT CASSLTGNTIYF
TRBJ1-5 TRBV10-1 - - TGCGCCAGCAGTGACCCGTTTCAGCCCCAGCATTTT CASSDPFQPQHF
TRBJ2-7 TRBV6-5 TRBD1 - TGTGCCAGCAACAGGGGTTACGAGCAGTACTTC CASNRGYEQYF
TRBJ2-7 TRBV7-2 - - TGTGCCAGCGGAAAGACAGATTACGAGCAGTACTTC CASGKTDYEQYF